This TCR beta chain was sequenced for a study of T cell repertoires in cytomegalovirus infection. The overall study: Public TCR beta signature analysis indicated the presence of both CMV infection and matching HLA type.

Study-level results: The ex vivo response showed dominance by HLA-C-restricted CMV-specific TCR beta clonotypes.

The CDR3 covers 15 residues. The germline CDR1 and CDR2 sequences are SGHTA and FQGNSA. The J segment lost 8 bases and the V segment lost 4 bases, leaving 7 bases of the junction unmatched. TCRdb independently ran MiXCR on the reads; one entry per CDR3 protein. Here the sample spans around 300,000 distinct CDR3 sequences, around 25% being singletons. About this clonotype: Its antigen is unknown.

This clonotype was sampled from a human donor in good health (CMV status not recorded). Some clones in this sample may be carry-over from other donors' samples. The specimen was cultured PBMCs, collected from culture after CMV antigen stimulation. The V and J genes are TRBV7-2 and TRBJ1-6, with 8 nucleotides matching TRBD1. CDR3 amino acids: CASSSPDRADSPLHF. The CDR3 DNA is TGTGCCAGCAGCTCACCGGACAGGGCAGATTCACCCCTCCACTTT.